This T cell receptor (beta chain) comes out of a study of blood T cell repertoires in COVID-19. Study in general: PBMCs, B-cell-depleted T cells, or T cells were the source of the cDNA or gDNA that made up the material.

TCRdb's copy holds only in-frame clones and misses some; the assay was immunoSEQ multiplex PCR. The sample yields roughly 100,000 clones, roughly 81% seen once. Sample: peripheral blood. This sequence was found in a man older than 75 with COVID-19, enrolled during active disease.

The CDR3 DNA is TGTGCCAGTAGTATAAGGACAGGGGGCTTTAGCAATCAGCCCCAGCATTTT. Translated: CASSIRTGGFSNQPQHF. The rearrangement joins TRBV19 to TRBJ1-5; TRBD1 aligns across 11 bases. In germline, CDR1 is LNHDA, CDR2 SQIVND (reference sequence). J lost 0 bases, V lost 2 bases, and 3 bases had no gene match. The CDR3 loop spans 17 amino acids.